The 5 T cell receptor beta chains below were found in one sample sequenced in a study of blood T cell repertoires in COVID-19 (dated by TCRdb to 2019 to 2021). Library preparation employed the immunoSEQ multiplex PCR assay. TCRdb provides this immuneACCESS table in a form limited to in-frame rearrangements. Some clones are lacking; in checked studies, under half of them reflect an unresolved V gene, and why the rest are absent is not known. The sample contains roughly 200,000 clones, approximately 84% of them found a single time. The leading ten clones occupy roughly 4.5% of the sample. The source material was peripheral blood. These receptors originate from a woman of 80 years or more with acute or convalescent COVID-19.

The chain has TRBV6-2 or TRBV6-3 and TRBJ2-2; no reliable D call. The CDR3 spans 14 residues. The V gene lost 5 bases and the J gene lost 6 bases, with 13 bases spanning the gap. The V gene's germline CDR1 is MNHEY and CDR2 SVGEGT. CDR3 in amino acids: CASSDPTRPGELFF. The CDR3 DNA sequence: TGTGCCAGCAGTGACCCCACGCGGCCCGGGGAGCTGTTTTTT.

The rearrangement links TRBV12-3 or TRBV12-4 to TRBJ2-1; the D is unclear. Trimming took 3 bases from V and 8 from J, leaving 11 bases between them. The CDR3 consists of 13 residues. The CDR3 sequence: CASSLHSNDEQFF. CDR3 sequence (DNA): TGTGCCAGCAGTTTGCACTCCAACGATGAGCAGTTCTTC.

V gene TRBV9 combines with J gene TRBJ1-2; possibly TRBD1 for D (6 bases). CDR3 length equals 14 residues. V lost 4 bases, J lost 2 bases, and 12 bases lay in between. Germline values: CDR1 SGDLS, CDR2 YYNGEE. The CDR3 DNA reads as TGTGCCAGCAGCCCCCAGGACAGAAACTATGGCTACACCTTC. Translating gives CASSPQDRNYGYTF.

The CDR3 spells CASSYRGSYEQYF. The CDR3 DNA is TGTGCCAGCAGTTACCGGGGGTCCTACGAGCAGTACTTC. The J gene is TRBJ2-7, the V gene TRBV6-5, with D possibly being TRBD2 (6 bases). V was pared by 2 bases and J by 1 base, with 6 bases between. Germline-derived CDR1 and CDR2 are MNHEY and SVGAGI. This CDR3 comprises 13 residues.

J is TRBJ2-7 and V is TRBV18; tentative D call: TRBD1 (6 bases). Germline V gives CDR1 KGHSH, CDR2 LQKENI. This CDR3 contains 15 residues. V lost 3 bases and J lost 7, with 19 bases in between. The CDR3 reads CASSPTTGFLGEQYF. The CDR3 DNA follows: TGTGCCAGCTCACCTACTACAGGGTTTCTGGGGGAGCAGTACTTC.